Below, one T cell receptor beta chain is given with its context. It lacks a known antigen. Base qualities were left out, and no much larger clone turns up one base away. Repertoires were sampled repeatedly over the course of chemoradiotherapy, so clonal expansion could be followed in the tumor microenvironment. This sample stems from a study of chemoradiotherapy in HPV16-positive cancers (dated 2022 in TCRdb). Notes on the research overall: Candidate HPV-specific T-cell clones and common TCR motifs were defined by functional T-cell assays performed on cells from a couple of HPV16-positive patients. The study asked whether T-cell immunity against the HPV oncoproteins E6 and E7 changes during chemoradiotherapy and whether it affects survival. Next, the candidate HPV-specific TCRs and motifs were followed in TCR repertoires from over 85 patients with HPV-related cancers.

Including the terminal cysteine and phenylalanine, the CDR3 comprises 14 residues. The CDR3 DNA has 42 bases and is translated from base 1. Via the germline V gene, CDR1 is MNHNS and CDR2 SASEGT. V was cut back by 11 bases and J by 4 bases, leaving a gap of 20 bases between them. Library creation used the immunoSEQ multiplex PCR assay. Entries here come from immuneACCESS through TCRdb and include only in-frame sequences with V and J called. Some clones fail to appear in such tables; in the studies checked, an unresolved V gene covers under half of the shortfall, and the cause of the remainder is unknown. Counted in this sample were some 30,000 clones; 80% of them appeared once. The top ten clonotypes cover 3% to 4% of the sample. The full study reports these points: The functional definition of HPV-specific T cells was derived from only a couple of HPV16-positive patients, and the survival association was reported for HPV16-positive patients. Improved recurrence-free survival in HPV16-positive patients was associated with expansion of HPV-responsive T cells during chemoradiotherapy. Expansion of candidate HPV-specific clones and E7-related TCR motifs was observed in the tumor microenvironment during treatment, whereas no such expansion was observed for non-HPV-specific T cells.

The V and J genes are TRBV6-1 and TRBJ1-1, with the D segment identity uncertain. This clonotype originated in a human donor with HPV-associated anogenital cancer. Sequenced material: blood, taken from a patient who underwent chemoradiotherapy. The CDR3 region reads CAGTRSGKVTEAFF. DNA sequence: TGTGCCGGCACCCGGTCGGGTAAGGTCACTGAAGCTTTCTTT.